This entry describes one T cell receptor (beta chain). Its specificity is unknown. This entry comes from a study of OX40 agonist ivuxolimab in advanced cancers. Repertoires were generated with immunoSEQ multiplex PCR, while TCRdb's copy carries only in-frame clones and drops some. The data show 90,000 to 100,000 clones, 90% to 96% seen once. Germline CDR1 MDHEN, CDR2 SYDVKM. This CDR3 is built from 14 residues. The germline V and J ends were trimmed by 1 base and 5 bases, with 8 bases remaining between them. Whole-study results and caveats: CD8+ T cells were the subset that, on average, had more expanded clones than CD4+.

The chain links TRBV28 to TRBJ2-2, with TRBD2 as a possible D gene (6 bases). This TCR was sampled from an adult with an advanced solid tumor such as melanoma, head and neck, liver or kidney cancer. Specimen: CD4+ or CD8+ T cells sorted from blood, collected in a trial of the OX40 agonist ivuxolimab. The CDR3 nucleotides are TGTGCCAGCAGTTTATTGGAGGGGACCGGGGAGCTGTTTTTT. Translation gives CASSLLEGTGELFF. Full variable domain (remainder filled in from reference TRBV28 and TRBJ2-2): DVKVTQSSRYLVKRTGEKVFLECVQDMDHENMFWYRQDPGLGLRLIYFSYDVKMKEKGDIPEGYSVSREKKERFSLILESASTNQTSMYLCASSLLEGTGELFFGEGSRLTVL.